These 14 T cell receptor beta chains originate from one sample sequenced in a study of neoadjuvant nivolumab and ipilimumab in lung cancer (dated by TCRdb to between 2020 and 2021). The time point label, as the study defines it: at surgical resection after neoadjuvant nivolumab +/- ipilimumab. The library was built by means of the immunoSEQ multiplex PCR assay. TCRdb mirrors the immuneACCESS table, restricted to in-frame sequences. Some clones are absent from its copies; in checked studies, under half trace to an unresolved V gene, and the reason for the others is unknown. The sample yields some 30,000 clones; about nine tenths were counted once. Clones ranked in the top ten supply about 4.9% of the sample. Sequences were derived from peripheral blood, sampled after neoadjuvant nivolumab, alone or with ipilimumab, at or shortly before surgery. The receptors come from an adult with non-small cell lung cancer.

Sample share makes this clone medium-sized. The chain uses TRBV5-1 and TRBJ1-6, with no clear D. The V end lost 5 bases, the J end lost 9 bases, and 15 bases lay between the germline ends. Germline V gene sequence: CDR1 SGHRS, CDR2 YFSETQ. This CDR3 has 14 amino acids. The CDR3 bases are TGCGCCAGCAGAAGAGCAGGAGAAAGTTCACCCCTCCACTTT. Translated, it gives CASRRAGESSPLHF.

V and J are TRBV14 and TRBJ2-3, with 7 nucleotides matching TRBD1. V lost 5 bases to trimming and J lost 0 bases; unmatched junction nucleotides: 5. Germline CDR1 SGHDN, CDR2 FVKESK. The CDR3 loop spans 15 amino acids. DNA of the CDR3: TGTGCCAGCAGCGAGGGACAGAGTAGCACAGATACGCAGTATTTT. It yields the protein CASSEGQSSTDTQYF.

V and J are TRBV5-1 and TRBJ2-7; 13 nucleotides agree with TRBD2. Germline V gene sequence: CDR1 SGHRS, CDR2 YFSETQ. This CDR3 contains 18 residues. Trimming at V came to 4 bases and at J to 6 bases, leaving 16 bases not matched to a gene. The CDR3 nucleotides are TGCGCCAGCAGCAAAACTAGCGGGGGGGCGGTTTTCGATTTCGAGCAGTACTTC. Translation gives CASSKTSGGAVFDFEQYF.

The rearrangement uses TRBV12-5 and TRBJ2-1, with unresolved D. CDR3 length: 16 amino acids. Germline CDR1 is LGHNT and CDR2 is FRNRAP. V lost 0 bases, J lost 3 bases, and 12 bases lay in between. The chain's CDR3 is CASGLVLGINYNEQFF. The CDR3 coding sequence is TGTGCTAGTGGTTTGGTTCTGGGCATCAACTACAATGAGCAGTTCTTC.

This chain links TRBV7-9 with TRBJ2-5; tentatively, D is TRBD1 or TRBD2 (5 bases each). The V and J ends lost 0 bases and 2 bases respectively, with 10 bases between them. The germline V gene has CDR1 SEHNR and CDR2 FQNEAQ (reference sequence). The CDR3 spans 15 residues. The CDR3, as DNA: TGTGCCAGCAGCTTAGCGGGACGGATGCAAGAGACCCAGTACTTC. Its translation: CASSLAGRMQETQYF.

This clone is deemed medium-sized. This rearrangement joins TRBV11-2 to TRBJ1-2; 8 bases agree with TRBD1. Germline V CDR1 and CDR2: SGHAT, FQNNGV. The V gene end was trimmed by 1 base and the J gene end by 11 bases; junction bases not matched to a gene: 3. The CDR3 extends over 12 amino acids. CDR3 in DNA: TGTGCCAGCAGCTTAGGGGACAGGCTATACACCTTC. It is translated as CASSLGDRLYTF.

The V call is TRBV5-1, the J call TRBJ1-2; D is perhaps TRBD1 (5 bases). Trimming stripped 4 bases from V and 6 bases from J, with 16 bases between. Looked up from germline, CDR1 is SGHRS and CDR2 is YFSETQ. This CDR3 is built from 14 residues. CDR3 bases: TGCGCCAGCAGCACCCAGGGTGAGTCGGATGGCTACACCTTC. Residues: CASSTQGESDGYTF.

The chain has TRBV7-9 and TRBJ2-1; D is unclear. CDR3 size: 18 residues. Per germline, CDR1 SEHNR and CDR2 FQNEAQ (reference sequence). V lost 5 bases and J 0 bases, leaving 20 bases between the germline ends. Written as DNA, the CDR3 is TGTGCCAGCAGCCGACTTGGACGGTGGGGTAGCTCCTACAATGAGCAGTTCTTC. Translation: CASSRLGRWGSSYNEQFF.

CDR3 in amino acids: CASSPRDGGRLTFF. CDR3 nucleotides: TGTGCCAGCAGCCCCAGGGACGGGGGGAGGTTAACTTTCTTT. The chain carries TRBV6-5 and TRBJ1-1; tentatively, D is TRBD1 (5 bases). Trimming stripped 6 bases from V and 12 bases from J, with 23 bases between. Germline V gene lookup returns CDR1 MNHEY and CDR2 SVGAGI. The CDR3 is 14 residues long.

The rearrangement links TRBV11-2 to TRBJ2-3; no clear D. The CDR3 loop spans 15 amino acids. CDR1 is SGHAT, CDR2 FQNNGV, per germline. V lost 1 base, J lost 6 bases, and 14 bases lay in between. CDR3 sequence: CASSLVTLLYDTQYF. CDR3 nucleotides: TGTGCCAGCAGCTTAGTCACACTACTCTATGATACGCAGTATTTT.

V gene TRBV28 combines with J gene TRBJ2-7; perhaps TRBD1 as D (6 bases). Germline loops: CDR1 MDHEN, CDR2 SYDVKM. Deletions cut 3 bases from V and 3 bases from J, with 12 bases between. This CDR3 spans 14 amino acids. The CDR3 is CASSFGQGFYEQYF. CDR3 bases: TGTGCCAGCAGTTTTGGGCAGGGGTTCTACGAGCAGTACTTC.

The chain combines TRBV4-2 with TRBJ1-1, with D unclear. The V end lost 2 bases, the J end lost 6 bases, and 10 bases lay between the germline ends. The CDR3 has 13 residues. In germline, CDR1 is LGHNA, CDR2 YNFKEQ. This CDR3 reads CASSQPPMSEAFF. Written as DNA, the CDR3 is TGTGCCAGCAGCCAACCGCCGATGTCTGAAGCTTTCTTT.

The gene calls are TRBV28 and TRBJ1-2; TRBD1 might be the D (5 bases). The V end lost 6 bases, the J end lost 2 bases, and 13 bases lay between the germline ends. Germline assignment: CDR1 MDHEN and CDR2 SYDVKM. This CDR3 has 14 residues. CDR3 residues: CASRPGGVNYGYTF. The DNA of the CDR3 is TGTGCCAGCAGGCCCGGAGGGGTCAACTATGGCTACACCTTC.

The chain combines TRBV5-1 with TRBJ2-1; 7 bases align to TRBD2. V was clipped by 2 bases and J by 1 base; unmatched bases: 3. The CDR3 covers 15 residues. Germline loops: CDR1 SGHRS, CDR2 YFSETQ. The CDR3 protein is CASSFTSESYNEQFF. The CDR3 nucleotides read TGCGCCAGCAGCTTTACTAGCGAGTCCTACAATGAGCAGTTCTTC.